The 31 T cell receptor beta chains below all came from one sample that was sequenced in a study of vaccination and CD4 T cells after COVID-19. Cultured CD4+ T cell DNA underwent sequencing with the Oncomine TCR Beta short-read assay. One entry per CDR3 protein results from TCRdb running MiXCR on the PCR reads. The top ten clones hold about a third of a sample with around 12,000 distinct CDR3 sequences, roughly 34% of them seen once. Treatment defined: roughly 10-day PBMC culture with coronavirus spike peptide pools or control peptides (ViraFEST assay). These TCRs are of unknown antigen specificity. The source material was CD4+ T cells from blood, cultured in vitro, sampled before SARS-CoV-2 vaccination. These receptors were taken from a human donor who received a COVID-19 vaccine.

This clonotype was seen a few times. The chain links TRBV7-6 to TRBJ2-1; weak D call: TRBD1 (6 bases). This CDR3 has 13 residues. Per the germline V gene, CDR1 is SGHVS and CDR2 is FNYEAQ. The V and J ends lost 5 bases and 5 bases respectively, with 10 bases between them. This CDR3 is CASSRGQNNEQFF. DNA for the CDR3: TGTGCCAGCAGCCGAGGACAGAACAATGAGCAGTTCTTC.

This chain joins TRBV12-3 or TRBV12-4 and TRBJ2-6; the match to TRBD2 covers 8 bases. V was clipped by 5 bases and J by 0 bases; unmatched bases: 3. This CDR3 has 16 amino acids. CDR3 in DNA: TGTGCCAGCAGTCTCGGGGGGGCCTCTGGGGCCAACGTCCTGACTTTC. Encoded protein: CASSLGGASGANVLTF.

CDR3 DNA sequence: TGCAGCTTCAGGGGGCTAGGCTATGGCTACACCTTC. Translated: CSFRGLGYGYTF. The rearrangement uses TRBV29-1 and TRBJ1-2; 8 bases map to TRBD1. J gave up 4 bases and V 8 bases, and 6 bases lay outside the gene matches. This CDR3 contains 12 residues. CDR1 and CDR2 (germline): SQVTM, ANQGSEA.

Details on this clonotype: A read error may account for a junction end that differs from germline. The chain combines TRBV27 with TRBJ2-7, with D maybe TRBD2 (6 bases). Germline assignment: CDR1 MNHEY and CDR2 SMNVEV (reference sequence). This CDR3 comprises 14 residues. CDR3 sequence reads: CVSSLRLGVDEQYF. The CDR3 coding sequence is TGTGTCAGCAGTTTGAGACTAGGGGTCGACGAGCAGTACTTC.

This clonotype was seen more than once but under ten times. The chain uses TRBV6-1 and TRBJ2-1; D remains unclear. TRBJ2-7 explains the end of the DNA better; the J call may be wrong. CDR1 is MNHNS, CDR2 SASEGT, per germline. The CDR3 has 15 amino acids. CDR3 in DNA: TGTGCCAGCACTATAAATTCGGTAGCCTCAGGCGAGCAGTACTTC. It encodes CASTINSVASGEQYF.

The chain has TRBV30 and TRBJ1-1; 10 positions agree with TRBD1. There are 14 residues in the CDR3. Trimming removed 2 bases from V and 7 bases from J; junction bases left unmatched: 7. Germline CDR1 is GTSNPN and CDR2 is SVGIG (reference sequence). This CDR3 is CAWSRGDRGFEAFF. The CDR3 nucleotides read TGTGCCTGGAGTAGGGGGGACAGGGGTTTTGAAGCTTTCTTT.

This chain connects TRBV2 to TRBJ1-5, with 8 bases that match TRBD1. Germline CDR1 SNHLY, CDR2 FYNNEI. The J segment lost 0 bases and the V segment lost 6 bases, leaving 10 bases of the junction unmatched. This CDR3 has 17 amino acids. The CDR3 DNA sequence: TGTGCCAGCAGAGGGGGGACAGGATATTATAGCAATCAGCCCCAGCATTTT. Protein product: CASRGGTGYYSNQPQHF.

There are a few counts of this clonotype. This CDR3 reads CASSDPTGVDTQYF. In DNA, the CDR3 is TGTGCCAGCAGTGACCCAACAGGGGTAGATACGCAGTATTTT. V usage is TRBV25-1 and J usage is TRBJ2-3; 7 bases are shared with TRBD1. V shed 3 bases, J shed 5 bases, and the junction held 5 bases outside the gene matches. CDR3 length equals 14 residues. Germline V CDR1 and CDR2: MGHDK, SYGVNS.

This clonotype has a handful of counts. CDR3: CSASGGSSTDTQYF. The CDR3 region has the DNA TGCAGTGCTAGCGGGGGGTCTAGCACAGATACGCAGTATTTT. The chain carries TRBV20-1 and TRBJ2-3, with 7 bases fitting TRBD2. CDR3 length equals 14 residues. Losses at the gene ends were 3 bases for V and 0 bases for J; bases not matched to a gene: 3. Germline assignment: CDR1 DFQATT and CDR2 SNEGSKA (reference sequence).

J is TRBJ1-4 and V is TRBV14, with 8 bases that match TRBD1. From germline, CDR1 is SGHDN and CDR2 FVKESK. Unmatched junction bases numbered 16, after V lost 4 bases and J lost 6 bases. The CDR3 is 18 residues long. The DNA for the CDR3 is TGTGCCAGCAGCCCAATCGAAGGACAGGGAGTAGGTGATGAAAAACTGTTTTTT. This translates into CASSPIEGQGVGDEKLFF.

V and J are TRBV12-3 or TRBV12-4 and TRBJ2-2; D is uncertain. V lost 3 bases and J lost 8, with 7 bases in between. The CDR3 is made up of 12 amino acids. The CDR3 DNA is TGTGCCAGCAGTTTTTCCTCGGGGGAGCTGTTTTTT. Amino acids: CASSFSSGELFF.

This clonotype was seen a handful of times. The gene calls are TRBV12-3 or TRBV12-4 and TRBJ1-2, with D hard to call. There are 13 residues in the CDR3. Trimming took off 3 bases at V and 6 bases at J, with 11 bases between the two ends. In nucleotides, the CDR3 is TGTGCCAGCAGTTTTGGGGTTGCCGATGGCTACACCTTC. Protein sequence: CASSFGVADGYTF.

This clonotype was counted only a few times. J is TRBJ2-5 and V is TRBV6-5; D remains unclear. Trimming shortened V by 4 bases and J by 1 base, and 13 bases separated the two germline ends. Germline V CDR1 and CDR2: MNHEY, SVGAGI. CDR3 length: 15 residues. The CDR3 region has the DNA TGTGCCAGCAGTTCCCAAATCAGATTCCAAGAGACCCAGTACTTC. Translating it yields CASSSQIRFQETQYF.

The CDR3 DNA reads as TGTGCCAGCAGCGTAGCTGTAACGTTCACCGGGGAGCTGTTTTTT. Translated, it gives CASSVAVTFTGELFF. The chain recombines TRBV9 with TRBJ2-2; D not resolved. Germline CDR1 SGDLS, CDR2 YYNGEE. Trimming took 0 bases from V and 4 from J, leaving 10 bases between them. The CDR3 spans 15 residues.

The CDR3: CASAGLAGANKNTDTQYF. CDR3 DNA sequence: TGTGCCAGCGCAGGACTAGCGGGGGCCAATAAAAACACAGATACGCAGTATTTT. The chain is built from TRBV7-9 and TRBJ2-3, with 13 bases that match TRBD2. This CDR3 has 18 amino acids. V lost 8 bases and J lost 2; bases outside the gene matches: 13. Germline lookup yields CDR1 SEHNR and CDR2 FQNEAQ (reference sequence).

The CDR3 loop reads CASSFAGGVNTEAFF. The CDR3 DNA reads as TGCGCCAGCAGCTTCGCCGGGGGGGTGAACACTGAAGCTTTCTTT. The V and J genes are TRBV5-1 and TRBJ1-1; tentative D call: TRBD1 (5 bases). Trimming shortened V by 2 bases and J by 0 bases, and 11 bases separated the two germline ends. Per germline, CDR1 SGHRS and CDR2 YFSETQ. The CDR3 is 15 amino acids.

The chain employs TRBV20-1 and TRBJ2-5; 15 nucleotides match TRBD2. Germline V gene sequence: CDR1 DFQATT, CDR2 SNEGSKA (reference sequence). CDR3 size: 17 residues. The J segment lost 3 bases and the V segment lost 3 bases, leaving 8 bases of the junction unmatched. The CDR3 bases are TGCAGTGCTAGTTGGACTAGCGGGGGGGCTTGGGAAGAGACCCAGTACTTC. Amino acids: CSASWTSGGAWEETQYF.

This CDR3 is CATAAAGINYEQYF. The CDR3 DNA reads as TGTGCCACCGCAGCTGCGGGGATCAACTACGAGCAGTACTTC. The chain carries TRBV6-1 and TRBJ2-7; a weak D match, TRBD2 (6 bases). Trimming removed 10 bases at V and 3 bases at J, with 19 bases between. Germline V gene sequence: CDR1 MNHNS, CDR2 SASEGT. The CDR3 sequence is 14 residues long.

The gene calls are TRBV6-1 and TRBJ1-2, with D possibly being TRBD1 (5 bases). The CDR3 is 14 residues long. The V gene's germline CDR1 is MNHNS and CDR2 SASEGT. V dropped 1 base and J dropped 4 bases, with 10 bases sitting between them. In DNA, the CDR3 is TGTGCCAGCAGTGAAGATCAGGGCTCCTATGGCTACACCTTC. Residues: CASSEDQGSYGYTF.

This clonotype has a handful of counts. The chain has TRBV6-1 and TRBJ2-1, with TRBD1 identical over 8 bases. The V gene's germline CDR1 is MNHNS and CDR2 SASEGT. The CDR3 totals 15 residues. After removal of 6 bases from V and 1 base from J, the junction contained 5 bases not matched to a gene. The CDR3 sequence: CASSRRQGSYNEQFF. In nucleotides, the CDR3 is TGTGCCAGCAGCCGCAGACAGGGGTCCTACAATGAGCAGTTCTTC.

This clonotype was seen a single time. The chain couples TRBV5-1 to TRBJ2-5; 7 bases fit TRBD1. J was trimmed by 0 bases and V by 3 bases; bases with no gene match: 5. Germline CDR1 and CDR2: SGHRS and YFSETQ. The length of the CDR3 is 15 residues. The CDR3 DNA reads TGCGCCAGCAGCTGGGACAGTAGCTACCAAGAGACCCAGTACTTC. It yields the protein CASSWDSSYQETQYF.

The CDR3 nucleotides are TGCGCCAGCAGTGAATTCGGGGTTCGGGGTGAAGCTTTCTTT. Protein product: CASSEFGVRGEAFF. V usage is TRBV10-2 and J usage is TRBJ1-1; D remains unclear. Germline V lookup: CDR1 WSHSY, CDR2 SAAADI. The V and J ends lost 3 bases and 7 bases respectively, with 15 bases between them. CDR3 length: 14 residues.

This chain uses TRBV4-2 with TRBJ2-5; 10 bases agree with TRBD2. V lost 0 bases to trimming and J lost 4 bases; unmatched junction nucleotides: 5. The CDR3 length is 16 residues. Germline-derived CDR1 and CDR2 are LGHNA and YNFKEQ. The CDR3 loop is CASSQEGSGGPETQYF. CDR3 bases: TGTGCCAGCAGCCAAGAGGGTAGCGGGGGGCCAGAGACCCAGTACTTC.

The rearrangement joins TRBV6-5 to TRBJ2-3, with D unclear. V lost 0 bases, J lost 6 bases, and 19 bases lay in between. Germline V gene data show CDR1 as MNHEY and CDR2 as SVGAGI. The CDR3 has 17 amino acids. The chain's CDR3 is CASSYSTTQPGRDTQYF. For the CDR3, the DNA is TGTGCCAGCAGTTACTCGACAACGCAACCCGGTCGTGATACGCAGTATTTT.

This clonotype was detected a few times. The chain has TRBV11-3 and TRBJ2-2; perhaps TRBD1 as D (6 bases). Germline CDR1 SGHNT, CDR2 YENEEA. The CDR3 has 15 amino acids. V was cut by 2 bases and J by 1 base, with 8 bases left in between. The CDR3 DNA is TGTGCCAGCAGCTTAAGGGGACAGAACACCGGGGAGCTGTTTTTT. Its translation is CASSLRGQNTGELFF.

This rearrangement joins TRBV19 to TRBJ1-2; 8 bases line up with TRBD1. The germline V gene encodes CDR1 LNHDA and CDR2 SQIVND (reference sequence). The V gene end was trimmed by 3 bases and the J gene end by 4 bases; junction bases not matched to a gene: 10. This CDR3 region has 16 residues. The CDR3 region is CASSIMAGGSTYGYTF. DNA for the CDR3: TGTGCCAGTAGTATCATGGCAGGGGGCAGCACCTATGGCTACACCTTC.

The chain employs TRBV10-1 and TRBJ2-2; D not resolved. The CDR3 sequence is 17 residues long. Trimming cost V 0 bases and J 0 bases, with 11 bases left between them. Germline V gives CDR1 WNHNN, CDR2 SYGVQD (reference sequence). Here the CDR3 reads CASSESGISANTGELFF. DNA for the CDR3: TGCGCCAGCAGTGAGTCAGGGATTTCCGCGAACACCGGGGAGCTGTTTTTT.

This rearrangement joins TRBV6-1 to TRBJ2-3; 7 nucleotides agree with TRBD2. The V and J ends lost 6 bases and 5 bases, in that order; junction bases with no gene match: 8. Germline V gene data show CDR1 as MNHNS and CDR2 as SASEGT. CDR3 size: 14 residues. Here the CDR3 reads CASRGAGGEDTQYF. CDR3 DNA: TGTGCCAGCAGAGGGGCTGGGGGGGAAGATACGCAGTATTTT.

The chain links TRBV2 to TRBJ2-5; D may be TRBD2 (6 bases). The CDR3 is 13 residues long. The germline V and J ends were trimmed by 7 bases and 4 bases, with 13 bases remaining between them. Germline-derived CDR1 and CDR2 are SNHLY and FYNNEI. The CDR3, as DNA: TGTGCCAGCACCACGGGGGTTAGAGAGACCCAGTACTTC. This gives the protein CASTTGVRETQYF. Combining the CDR3 with reference TRBV2 and TRBJ2-5 gives the whole variable domain EPEVTQTPSHQVTQMGQEVILRCVPISNHLYFYWYRQILGQKVEFLVSFYNNEISEKSEIFDDQFSVERPDGSNFTLKIRSTKLEDSAMYFCASTTGVRETQYFGPGTRLLVL.

This chain joins TRBV5-6 and TRBJ1-1; D not certain. CDR3 size: 14 residues. The germline CDR1 and CDR2 sequences are SGHDT and YYEEEE. Deletions cut 4 bases from V and 2 bases from J, with 12 bases between. The CDR3 region has the DNA TGTGCCAGCAGCCCTGACATTATTAACACTGAAGCTTTCTTT. Its protein is CASSPDIINTEAFF.

This clonotype was counted between two and nine times. The rearrangement uses TRBV15 and TRBJ1-6, with 7 bases matching TRBD1. Trimming at V came to 3 bases and at J to 10 bases, leaving 6 bases not matched to a gene. The CDR3 contains 14 residues. The germline gives CDR1 LNHNV, CDR2 YYDKDF (reference sequence). CDR3 sequence (DNA): TGTGCCACCAGCAGGACAGGGAAGGAATCACCCCTCCACTTT. This translates into CATSRTGKESPLHF. The variable domain in full, with the rest retrieved from reference TRBV15 and TRBJ1-6, is DAMVIQNPRYQVTQFGKPVTLSCSQTLNHNVMYWYQQKSSQAPKLLFHYYDKDFNNEADTPDNFQSRRPNTSFCFLDIRSPGLGDTAMYLCATSRTGKESPLHFGNGTRLTVT.